This entry describes one T cell receptor (beta chain). Its antigen remains unidentified. Relapse was seen in all patients after autologous stem cell transplantation, and brentuximab vedotin exposure was variable. The sample comes from a study of PD-1 blockade in classical Hodgkin lymphoma. The method was immunoSEQ multiplex PCR; TCRdb's version includes in-frame clones alone and lacks a portion of them. The table includes around 91,000 clones, more than 80% detected once. Broader study findings: Prior to therapy, complete responders displayed diversity much like that of newly diagnosed patients. By C4D1, diversity of CD4+ TCRs had risen significantly, whereas that of CD8+ TCRs had not. No one has yet defined what causes the repertoire differences, which may be disease activity or prior therapy.

This clonotype originated in a human donor with classical Hodgkin lymphoma. This specimen was peripheral blood mononuclear cells (PBMCs), taken before the second cycle of nivolumab.

In DNA form, the CDR3 reads TGTGCCAGCAGGACCGAGGACCACTCCTACGAGCAGTACTTC. As protein: CASRTEDHSYEQYF. The V gene is TRBV6-1, the J gene TRBJ2-7; no clear D gene. Germline V gives CDR1 MNHNS, CDR2 SASEGT. This CDR3 contains 14 residues. V dropped 6 bases and J dropped 0 bases, with 12 bases sitting between them.